These T cell receptor beta chains were read from a single sample in a study of cytomegalovirus exposure and HLA in healthy donors. Measured with immunoSEQ multiplex PCR; TCRdb has only the in-frame clones, and not every one. This table holds under 200,000 clones, more than 75% found once. The source material was PBMCs. Source of these receptors: a woman aged 18-29 years in good health and CMV-seronegative. CDR3s include the opening cysteine and the closing phenylalanine or tryptophan. The D gene is left open where the match is weak. A row's size may be missing; if present it is once, few, many or a size class.

abundance,d_gene,v_gene,j_gene,CDR3nt,CDR3aa
-,-,TRBV7-9,TRBJ2-5,TGTGCCAGCAGCACCACGGTGTACCAAGAGACCCAGTACTTC,CASSTTVYQETQYF
-,TRBD1,TRBV27,TRBJ2-7,TGTGCCAGCAGTCGCGCCCCGGGACAGGGCTACGAGCAGTACTTC,CASSRAPGQGYEQYF
-,TRBD1,TRBV9,TRBJ2-7,TGTGCCAGCAGCGCGGGGGGACAGGGGGCGATCGAGCAGTACTTC,CASSAGGQGAIEQYF
-,-,TRBV28,TRBJ2-7,TGTGCCAGCAGTTTGCCCAGGTCCTACGAGCAGTACTTC,CASSLPRSYEQYF
few,TRBD2,TRBV29-1,TRBJ2-4,TGCAGCGTTCTATCAAGCGGGAGGGGCAAAAACATTCAGTACTTC,CSVLSSGRGKNIQYF
-,-,TRBV5-6,TRBJ2-2,TGTGCCAGCAGCTTGGAACAGAACACCGGGGAGCTGTTTTTT,CASSLEQNTGELFF
-,-,TRBV5-1,TRBJ2-3,TGCGCCAGCAGCGTTGGTGGCGGGGCTAGCACAGATACGCAGTATTTT,CASSVGGGASTDTQYF
-,TRBD1,TRBV10-1,TRBJ1-5,TGCGCCAGCAGTGCAGGTCAGGGGGCTTCGATGGATCAGCCCCAGCATTTT,CASSAGQGASMDQPQHF
-,TRBD1,TRBV7-6,TRBJ1-1,TGTGCCAGCAGCTTACAGGGGGGTCCGACTGAAGCTTTCTTT,CASSLQGGPTEAFF
-,TRBD1,TRBV7-8,TRBJ1-2,TGTGCCAGCAGCCCCCAACGAGGAGGGGGCTTTGGCTACACCTTC,CASSPQRGGGFGYTF
-,-,TRBV15,TRBJ1-2,TGTGCCACCAGCAGAGATCGTAGGGGGGGCTACACCTTC,CATSRDRRGGYTF
-,TRBD1,TRBV5-1,TRBJ1-2,TGCGCCAGCAGCACCGGGACAGCGGATGGCTACACCTTC,CASSTGTADGYTF
-,TRBD2,TRBV7-2,TRBJ2-2,TGTGCCAGCAGCTTGGGGACTAGCGGGAACACCGGGGAGCTGTTTTTT,CASSLGTSGNTGELFF
-,-,TRBV11-2,TRBJ2-5,TGTGCCAGCAGCTTAGAGAGGACCCAGTACTTC,CASSLERTQYF
-,TRBD2,TRBV27,TRBJ2-1,TGTGCCAGCAGTTCAATCCCTATCAGCGGGAGAAACAATGAGCAGTTCTTC,CASSSIPISGRNNEQFF
-,-,TRBV5-6,TRBJ1-2,TGTGCCAGCAGCCCCCGGACACAGGATCCCCATGGCTACACCTTC,CASSPRTQDPHGYTF
-,TRBD1,TRBV5-1,TRBJ2-7,TGCGCCAGCACCGTTGGGACAGGTATGGACGAGCAGTACTTC,CASTVGTGMDEQYF
few,TRBD1,TRBV28,TRBJ1-3,TGTGCCAGCAGTTTATCCGGACAGGGGGCCTCTGGAAACACCATATATTTT,CASSLSGQGASGNTIYF
once,-,TRBV6-6,TRBJ2-1,TGTGCCAGCAGTTACTCAGAGGTCTCCTACAATGAGCAGTTCTTC,CASSYSEVSYNEQFF
-,TRBD2,TRBV6-6,TRBJ2-1,TGTGCCAGCAGTTACTCGCGGCGGGAGGGCCACGATGAGCAGTTCTTC,CASSYSRREGHDEQFF
-,-,TRBV5-1,TRBJ1-1,TGCGCCAGCAGGGGGAGCGAGACTGAAGCTTTCTTT,CASRGSETEAFF
-,TRBD1,TRBV27,TRBJ2-7,TGTGCCAGCAGTGGGGCCGGGACAGGGCGCTACGAGCAGTACTTC,CASSGAGTGRYEQYF
-,TRBD1,TRBV28,TRBJ1-1,TGTGCCAGCAGTTCCCTGCCTGGACAGGGTAGTACTGAAGCTTTCTTT,CASSSLPGQGSTEAFF
once,-,TRBV19,TRBJ2-2,TGTGCCAGTAGTGTTTCTAACGCCGGGGAGCTGTTTTTT,CASSVSNAGELFF
-,-,TRBV12-2,TRBJ1-6,TGTGCAAGTCGAAGCCTTCCCAATTCACCCCTCCACTTT,CASRSLPNSPLHF
few,TRBD2,TRBV13,TRBJ2-1,TGTGCCAGCAGCTCCCCCCCAACTAGCGGAAAGAATGAGCAGTTCTTC,CASSSPPTSGKNEQFF
-,-,TRBV5-5,TRBJ2-7,TGTGCCAGCAGCTTGGGGGACTCGGCCTACGAGCAGTACTTC,CASSLGDSAYEQYF
-,TRBD1,TRBV28,TRBJ1-5,TGTGCCAGCAGCACGACAGGGGGCGAGCAGCCCCAGCATTTT,CASSTTGGEQPQHF
few,-,TRBV29-1,TRBJ2-5,TGCAGCGTTGAAATTTTAGGGGAACCGGGAGAGACCCAGTACTTC,CSVEILGEPGETQYF
-,-,TRBV28,TRBJ2-7,TGTGCCAGCAGTGTACAGGGTATAGTCTACGAGCAGTACTTC,CASSVQGIVYEQYF
-,-,TRBV28,TRBJ1-5,TGTGCCAGCAGACCCACAGGGAATCAGCCCCAGCATTTT,CASRPTGNQPQHF
-,-,TRBV2,TRBJ2-1,TGTGCCAGCAGGCCGACTAGAAGGGACAATGAGCAGTTCTTC,CASRPTRRDNEQFF
-,TRBD1,TRBV4-1,TRBJ2-5,TGCGCCAGTCAGGGGGAGGAGACCCAGTACTTC,CASQGEETQYF
once,-,TRBV14,TRBJ1-3,TGTGCCAGCAGCCAAGAATCCTGGCCTCTCTCTGGAAACACCATATATTTT,CASSQESWPLSGNTIYF
-,TRBD2,TRBV11-2,TRBJ2-5,TGTGCCAGCAGCCTCCGTAGCGGGGGGGCCTTAACCCAGTACTTC,CASSLRSGGALTQYF
-,-,TRBV28,TRBJ2-7,TGTGCCAGCAGTACGACAGCTTTCGAGCAGTACTTC,CASSTTAFEQYF
-,-,TRBV10-1,TRBJ2-1,TGCGCCAGCAGTGAGTCTTCTACTCTTAGCTACAATGAGCAGTTCTTC,CASSESSTLSYNEQFF
-,-,TRBV29-1,TRBJ1-1,TGCAGCGTTGTAAGTCTAAACACTGAAGCTTTCTTT,CSVVSLNTEAFF
-,-,TRBV6-5,TRBJ1-3,TGTGCCAGCAGTGGAACGTCCCGGGACAGAAACACCATATATTTT,CASSGTSRDRNTIYF
-,-,TRBV30,TRBJ2-4,TGTGCCTGTGCTCAGGGGATTGGGGAAAACATTCAGTACTTC,CACAQGIGENIQYF
-,-,TRBV10-3,TRBJ2-1,TGTGCCACGGACAGACCCTTGATGAGCAATGAGCAGTTCTTC,CATDRPLMSNEQFF
-,TRBD2,TRBV19,TRBJ2-1,TGTGCCAGTAGTAATAGCGGGGGGGCAGGATATGAGCAGTTCTTC,CASSNSGGAGYEQFF
-,-,TRBV2,TRBJ1-4,TGTGCCAGCAGTGAACAGGTCGGGGTTCTGAAGGAAAAACTGTTTTTT,CASSEQVGVLKEKLFF
-,TRBD1,TRBV29-1,TRBJ2-1,TGCAGCGTCGGACAGGGGGCCGATGAGCAGTTCTTC,CSVGQGADEQFF
once,-,TRBV7-2,TRBJ2-4,TGTGCCAGCAGCCCCAGTGCGGTCACAGCCAAAAACATTCAGTACTTC,CASSPSAVTAKNIQYF
-,-,TRBV5-1,TRBJ2-5,TGCGCCAGCAGCTTGGTCCCAGGGAACCAAGAGACCCAGTACTTC,CASSLVPGNQETQYF
-,-,TRBV7-8,TRBJ1-3,TGTGCCAGCAGCTTAGGGGTGACTCTTGGAAACACCATATATTTT,CASSLGVTLGNTIYF
-,-,TRBV10-3,TRBJ2-2,TGTGCCATCAGTGCGGGGGACGCCGGGGAGCTGTTTTTT,CAISAGDAGELFF
few,TRBD1,TRBV19,TRBJ1-1,TGTGCCAGTAGTATTCGACAGGGAGACACTGAAGCTTTCTTT,CASSIRQGDTEAFF
-,TRBD2,TRBV19,TRBJ2-1,TGTGCCAGTACCATAGCGGGAGGATACAATGAGCAGTTCTTC,CASTIAGGYNEQFF